These T cell receptor beta chains were read from a single sample in a study of cytomegalovirus exposure and HLA in healthy donors. This table comes from immunoSEQ multiplex PCR, and its TCRdb copy is limited to in-frame clones, with some not included. The data contain about 200,000 clones, 85% to 90% of them singletons. The sample taken for sequencing was PBMCs. The receptor set was obtained from a woman under 30 in good health and CMV-seronegative. Each CDR3 is given with its conserved first and last residue. Each record gives: D gene, V gene, J gene, clone size, CDR3 DNA, CDR3 protein. D genes are given only for firm matches. Part of the rows lack a size; the others show once, few, many or a class for expanded clones.

>.|TRBV5-6|TRBJ1-5|.
TGTGCCAGCAGCTTGGCGGGGGGAAGCAATCAGCCCCAGCATTTT
CASSLAGGSNQPQHF
>TRBD2|TRBV6-1|TRBJ2-2|.
TGTGCCAGCAGTGAAGTACTAGCGGGCACCGGGGAGCTGTTTTTT
CASSEVLAGTGELFF
>TRBD1|TRBV10-3|TRBJ2-7|.
TGTGCCATCAGTCCTGGGGGACAGGGGGCTGACCACGAGCAGTACTTC
CAISPGGQGADHEQYF
>.|TRBV30|TRBJ2-5|.
TGTGCCTGGAGTGGGGGGGTGGCCCAGTACTTC
CAWSGGVAQYF
>TRBD1|TRBV7-2|TRBJ2-4|few
TGTGCCAGCAGCATACAGGGGGCGGGAGAGACCAAAAACATTCAGTACTTC
CASSIQGAGETKNIQYF
>TRBD2|TRBV13|TRBJ2-5|.
TGTGCCAGCAGCTTAGGCCGGGGACTAGCGGGAGAAGAGACCCAGTACTTC
CASSLGRGLAGEETQYF
>TRBD2|TRBV4-2|TRBJ2-1|.
TGTGCCAGCAGCCAAGGTACTAGCGGGAGGCGCTACAATGAGCAGTTCTTC
CASSQGTSGRRYNEQFF
>TRBD2|TRBV29-1|TRBJ2-7|.
TGCAGCGTTGAAGAGGGCGGGAGTTACGAGCAGTACTTC
CSVEEGGSYEQYF
>.|TRBV7-3|TRBJ2-2|.
TGTGCCAGCAGCCCCGTGCCAGCGGGTCTTACCGGGGAGCTGTTTTTT
CASSPVPAGLTGELFF
>TRBD2|TRBV5-1|TRBJ2-1|.
TGCGCCAGCAGCTTGAGGCAGGGGAAAGAGCGGGAGGGCCCCAATGAGCAGTTCTTC
CASSLRQGKEREGPNEQFF
>TRBD1|TRBV7-9|TRBJ1-1|once
TGTGCCAGCAGCTTAGTTGCAGGGGGCGCTGAAGCTTTCTTT
CASSLVAGGAEAFF
>TRBD2|TRBV7-9|TRBJ2-1|.
TGTGCCAGCAGCTCCCCCGGGGAGGGCGCCCTATACAATGAGCAGTTCTTC
CASSSPGEGALYNEQFF
>.|TRBV5-4|TRBJ1-2|.
TGTGCCAGCAGCTTGTTGGGAGAGGATGGCTACACCTTC
CASSLLGEDGYTF
>TRBD1|TRBV19|TRBJ2-7|.
TGTGCCAGTAGTACCACCCCGGGACAGGTTTACGAGCAGTACTTC
CASSTTPGQVYEQYF
>.|TRBV20-1|TRBJ1-3|.
TGCAGTGCCCCGCGGGGAAACACCATATATTTT
CSAPRGNTIYF